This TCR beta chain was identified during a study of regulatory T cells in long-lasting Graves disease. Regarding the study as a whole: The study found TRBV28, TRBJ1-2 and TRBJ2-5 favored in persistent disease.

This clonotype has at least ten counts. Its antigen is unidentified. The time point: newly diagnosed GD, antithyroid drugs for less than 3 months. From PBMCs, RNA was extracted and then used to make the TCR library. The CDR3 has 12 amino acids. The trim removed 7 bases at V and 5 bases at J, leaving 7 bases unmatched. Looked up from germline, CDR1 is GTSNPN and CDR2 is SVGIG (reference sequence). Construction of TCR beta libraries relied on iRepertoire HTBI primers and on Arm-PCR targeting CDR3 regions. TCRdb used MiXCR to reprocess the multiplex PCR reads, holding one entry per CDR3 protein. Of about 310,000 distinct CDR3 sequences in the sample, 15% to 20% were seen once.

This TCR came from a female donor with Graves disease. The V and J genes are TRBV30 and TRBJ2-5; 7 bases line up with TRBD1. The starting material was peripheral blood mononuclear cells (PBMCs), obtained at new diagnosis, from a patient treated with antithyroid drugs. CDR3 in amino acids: CAFGQVRETQYF. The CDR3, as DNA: TGTGCCTTTGGACAGGTCAGGGAGACCCAGTACTTC.